This T cell receptor (beta chain) was obtained from a study of cytomegalovirus exposure and HLA in healthy donors. General study points: According to reports, the classifier identified cytomegalovirus status with high specificity and sensitivity. The study listed roughly 160 cytomegalovirus-associated TCR beta chains. While the bulk of TCR sequences proved rare, some public TCRs turned up in many donors.

Profiling relied on immunoSEQ multiplex PCR, and the TCRdb table lists in-frame clones only, not all of them. The sample yields 95,000 to 150,000 clones, under 90% seen once. The germline V and J ends were trimmed by 5 bases and 7 bases, with 15 bases remaining between them. This CDR3 is 15 amino acids long. Germline CDR1 SEHNR, CDR2 FQNEAQ (reference sequence). This clone was picked up one time. Its target is unknown. Material: PBMCs. The TCR originated in a woman in her twenties or thirties in good health and CMV-seronegative. J is TRBJ1-6 and V is TRBV7-9; maybe TRBD1 (5 bases). CDR3 in DNA: TGTGCCAGCAGCACGCCAGGACGGACAAATTCACCCCTCCACTTT. As protein: CASSTPGRTNSPLHF.